This T cell receptor beta chain was captured by sequencing in a study of beta chain features in type 1 diabetes. In all sorted populations, purity surpassed 95%. The entirety of the isolated RNA underwent reverse transcription, so expressed TCRB transcripts were sequenced. The method was immunoSEQ multiplex PCR; TCRdb's version includes in-frame clones alone and lacks a portion of them. The repertoire consists of 95,000 to 110,000 clones, with 28% occurring once and the leading ten covering under 0.55%. Comment on this clone: The antigen is not known.

The ends were cut back, 3 bases at V and 3 bases at J, with 14 bases in the middle. The V gene's germline CDR1 is GTSNPN and CDR2 SVGIG (reference sequence). The CDR3 is made up of 14 amino acids. Study-wide findings and caveats: A moderate, significant TCRB CDR3 shortening appeared in type 1 diabetes across four CD4+ subsets.

The chain employs TRBV30 and TRBJ1-1; perhaps TRBD1 as D (6 bases). The TCR originated in a woman under 30 with type 1 diabetes. The specimen was central memory CD4+ T cells from blood. In nucleotides, the CDR3 is TGTGCCTGGAGAAGGGGGGGTTGGCACACTGAAGCTTTCTTT. Protein sequence: CAWRRGGWHTEAFF.